The rows below give T cell receptor beta chains drawn from one sample of a study of T cells in Graves' hyperthyroidism and ophthalmopathy. TCRdb re-derived calls from the multiplex PCR reads in MiXCR, one entry per CDR3 protein. The sample includes 360,000 or so distinct CDR3 sequences, 13% to 15% seen only once; the top ten take under 25%. The sequenced material came from blood. The receptors derive from a woman aged 60 to 75 with Graves' ophthalmopathy. CDR3s include the opening cysteine and the closing phenylalanine or tryptophan. D genes are given only for firm matches. Where a row states a size, it is once, few, many or the class of an expanded clone; other rows omit it.

TRBV11-2	TRBD1	TRBJ1-1	NA	TGTGCCAGCAGATCGACGTACAGGGGGCGACGGACTGAAGCTTTCTTT	CASRSTYRGRRTEAFF
TRBV9	TRBD2	TRBJ2-7	few	TGTGCCAGCAGCGTGACTAGCGGGAGTAACGAGCAGTACTTC	CASSVTSGSNEQYF
TRBV25-1	NA	TRBJ2-3	few	TGTGCCAGCAGTGCCGCCTATCCTAGCACAGATACGCAGTATTTT	CASSAAYPSTDTQYF
TRBV11-2	NA	TRBJ2-7	many	TGTGCCAGCAGCTCAAACAGCGGGCTCTCCTACGAGCAGTACTTC	CASSSNSGLSYEQYF
TRBV12-3/TRBV12-4	NA	TRBJ2-5	many	TGTGCCAGCAGTTGGGGGACGGGCGAGACCCAGTACTTC	CASSWGTGETQYF
TRBV28	NA	TRBJ2-7	many	TGTGCCAGCACCATCCACGGGTACGAGCAGTACTTC	CASTIHGYEQYF
TRBV7-9	NA	TRBJ2-7	once	TGTGCCAGCAGCTCCTGGACGGGTCGCGATGAGCAGTACTTC	CASSSWTGRDEQYF
TRBV3-1	TRBD1	TRBJ1-6	many	TGTGCCAGCAGCCAGGGGGACAGGGGATCTAATTCACCCCTCCACTTT	CASSQGDRGSNSPLHF
TRBV12-3/TRBV12-4	NA	TRBJ1-1	NA	TGTGCCAGCAGTCGGGACCGCACTGAAGCTTTCTTT	CASSRDRTEAFF
TRBV27	NA	TRBJ2-1	NA	TGTGCCACCACGAAGGGCTCCTACAATGAGCAGTTCTTC	CATTKGSYNEQFF
TRBV5-4	NA	TRBJ2-5	NA	TGTGCCAGCAGCCCCGGGTCAGGGAGTCGAGAGACCCAGTACTTC	CASSPGSGSRETQYF
TRBV20-1	TRBD2	TRBJ2-7	NA	TGCAGTGCTAGGCCTCTAGCGGGAGCCGAGCAGTACTTC	CSARPLAGAEQYF
TRBV3-1	NA	TRBJ2-3	many	TGTGCCAGCAGCCAGAGGAGGGTTTCTGGAACAGATACGCAGTATTTT	CASSQRRVSGTDTQYF
TRBV2	TRBD1	TRBJ1-2	NA	TGTGCCAGCAGTGGCGGCACAGGGGCTGGTTATGGCTACACCTTC	CASSGGTGAGYGYTF
TRBV20-1	TRBD2	TRBJ2-3	few	TGCAGTGCCTGCCTAGCGGGCCTCCAGGACACGCAGTATTTT	CSACLAGLQDTQYF
TRBV28	NA	TRBJ2-6	many	TGTGCCAGCAGTTTAAGGAGAGCGGGCCTCAGCTCTGGGGCCAACGTCCTGACTTTC	CASSLRRAGLSSGANVLTF
TRBV5-1	NA	TRBJ2-2	many	TGCGCCAGCAGCCTCACCCAAGCCGGGGAGCTGTTTTTT	CASSLTQAGELFF
TRBV28	NA	TRBJ2-7	many	TGTGCCAGCAGTTTCCCCAGGGTGGACGAGCAGTACTTC	CASSFPRVDEQYF
TRBV28	TRBD1	TRBJ2-5	many	TGTGCCAGCAGAAGGACAGGGGGCGACCAGTACTTC	CASRRTGGDQYF
TRBV20-1	TRBD1	TRBJ1-2	many	TGCAGTGCTAGTCGGCAGGGGGCAGGGGGCTATGGCTACACCTTC	CSASRQGAGGYGYTF
TRBV11-2	NA	TRBJ2-2	NA	TGTGCCAGCAGCTTAGAATTAGCAAACGGGGAGCTGTTTTTT	CASSLELANGELFF
TRBV28	TRBD2	TRBJ2-7	many	TGTGCCAGCAGTTCTCGGGGGGGGGGAGCTAGGTACGAGCAGTACTTC	CASSSRGGGARYEQYF
TRBV10-3	NA	TRBJ1-3	NA	TGTGCCATCAGCGAGACAGGAAACACCATATATTTT	CAISETGNTIYF
TRBV20-1	NA	TRBJ1-1	NA	TGCAGTGCTAGAGATCCCGCAGTGAGCACTGAAGCTTTCTTT	CSARDPAVSTEAFF
TRBV7-2	NA	TRBJ1-5	many	TGTGCCAGCAGCTTAGACGCCAGGTTCAATCAGCCCCAGCATTTT	CASSLDARFNQPQHF
TRBV5-1	NA	TRBJ2-7	NA	TGCGCCAGCAGCTCAGCAGGGGCGAACGCCTACGAGCAGTACTTC	CASSSAGANAYEQYF
TRBV2	NA	TRBJ2-5	many	TGTGCCAGCAGAGGCAGGGAACAAGAGACCCAGTACTTC	CASRGREQETQYF
TRBV5-6	NA	TRBJ2-1	NA	TGTGCCAGCAGCTTGTATTCCGGGAGCGGTAGCTCCTACAATGAGCAGTTCTTC	CASSLYSGSGSSYNEQFF
TRBV6-1	NA	TRBJ2-2	few	TGTGCCAGCAGCTGGAAGTCCGAGCTGTTTTTT	CASSWKSELFF
TRBV29-1	NA	TRBJ2-6	many	TGCAGCGTTTATCTCTCTGGGGCCAACGTCCTGACTTTC	CSVYLSGANVLTF
TRBV5-8	NA	TRBJ1-5	NA	TGTGCCAGCAGCTTAGCAGAGCAGCCCCAGCATTTT	CASSLAEQPQHF
TRBV27	NA	TRBJ2-3	many	TGTGCCAGCAGTTTATCTTTGGGCACAGATACGCAGTATTTT	CASSLSLGTDTQYF
TRBV5-1	TRBD1	TRBJ2-5	NA	TGCGCCAGCAGCTTCAACGGGGACAGTAGGGAGACCCAGTACTTC	CASSFNGDSRETQYF
TRBV9	NA	TRBJ2-2	few	TGTGCCAGCAGCCGGGACACCCAGAACACCGGGGAGCTGTTTTTT	CASSRDTQNTGELFF
TRBV24-1	NA	TRBJ2-5	many	TGTGCCACCAGTGATAAGCGGCAGCCCCAAGAGACCCAGTACTTC	CATSDKRQPQETQYF
TRBV20-1	NA	TRBJ2-3	NA	TGCAGTGCTCAACGGGAGAACACAGATACGCAGTATTTT	CSAQRENTDTQYF
TRBV27	NA	TRBJ1-5	NA	TGTGCCAGCAGTTCCCAGGACGGCCGTAATCAGCCCCAGCATTTT	CASSSQDGRNQPQHF
TRBV6-1	TRBD2	TRBJ2-7	many	TGTGCCAGCAGATTAGCGGGAGATGGGAACGAGCAGTACTTC	CASRLAGDGNEQYF
TRBV3-1	NA	TRBJ2-2	NA	TGTGCCAGCAGCCAAGATCTTGGCAGGCGGCCCGGGGAGCTGTTTTTT	CASSQDLGRRPGELFF
TRBV3-1	NA	TRBJ1-6	many	TGTGCCAGCAGCCAACGACAAGACTATAATTCACCCCTCCACTTT	CASSQRQDYNSPLHF
TRBV20-1	NA	TRBJ1-1	many	TGCAGTGCTAGAACCCCAAATGGTGCCACTGAAGCTTTCTTT	CSARTPNGATEAFF
TRBV11-2	TRBD2	TRBJ2-3	few	TGTGCCAGCAGCTCCGTACCGGGACTAGCGGGAGGGGCAGATACGCAGTATTTT	CASSSVPGLAGGADTQYF
TRBV30	NA	TRBJ1-5	many	TGTGCCTGGAGTGTACAACAGCCCCAGCATTTT	CAWSVQQPQHF
TRBV10-3	TRBD2	TRBJ2-7	few	TGTGCCACCAAGGTTGGGTCAAACGGACTAGCGGGAGATCAAACTTCCTACGAGCAGTACTTC	CATKVGSNGLAGDQTSYEQYF
TRBV20-1	NA	TRBJ1-2	few	TGCAGTGCCAGTAGAGGACAGCGAGGAAGGGGCTACACCTTC	CSASRGQRGRGYTF
TRBV4-1	TRBD2	TRBJ2-7	few	TGCGCCAGCAGCCAGGCCGGGACTAGCGGCTCCTACGAGCAGTACTTC	CASSQAGTSGSYEQYF
TRBV18	NA	TRBJ1-5	NA	TGTGCCAGCTCACCACCGGGTCCCAGGAATCAGCCCCAGCATTTT	CASSPPGPRNQPQHF
TRBV13	NA	TRBJ2-3	many	TGTGCCAGCAGCTTATCGGAAAATACGCAGTATTTT	CASSLSENTQYF
TRBV7-9	NA	TRBJ2-7	many	TGTGCCAGCAGCCCCCGAGGGGACCGGGACGTTGGCTACGAGCAGTACTTC	CASSPRGDRDVGYEQYF
TRBV5-1	NA	TRBJ2-2	NA	TGCGCCAGCAGCTTGTTCACCGGGGAGCTGTTTTTT	CASSLFTGELFF
TRBV13	NA	TRBJ2-1	many	TGTGCCAGCACGATCCAGGGCACAAATGAGCAGTTCTTC	CASTIQGTNEQFF
TRBV6-1	NA	TRBJ2-3	NA	TGTGCCAGCTCCCGCTACTCGGGGACGCAGTATTTT	CASSRYSGTQYF
TRBV3-1	TRBD1	TRBJ2-5	many	TGTGCCAGCAGCCAGCAGACAGGGGATGAGACCCAGTACTTC	CASSQQTGDETQYF
TRBV28	NA	TRBJ2-7	many	TGTGCCAGCAGTTTCGGTGGCGGGGCCTACGAGCAGTACTTC	CASSFGGGAYEQYF
TRBV12-3/TRBV12-4	NA	TRBJ1-3	many	TGTGCCAGCAGTTACGAGGCCTCCAACCCTGGAAACACCATATATTTT	CASSYEASNPGNTIYF
TRBV28	NA	TRBJ2-2	NA	TGTGCCAGCAGTCAGTCTAGCCCACCCGGGGAGCTGTTTTTT	CASSQSSPPGELFF
TRBV3-1	TRBD2	TRBJ2-5	many	TGTGCCAGCAGCCTCGGACTAGCGGGCCCCGGGCAGCAAGAGACCCAGTACTTC	CASSLGLAGPGQQETQYF